This TCR beta chain appears in the sequencing data of a study of blood T cells in healthy people across ages. In terms of origin and age, donors were healthy Caucasian individuals from Russia aged 6 to 90. The CDR3 spans 16 residues. The germline V gene has CDR1 MDHEN and CDR2 SYDVKM. Notes on this clonotype: A junction boundary mismatches the germline segment, possibly from a read error.

Sample-barcoded 5' priming and a J-beta primer mix drove a second PCR of roughly 6 to 12 cycles. TCRdb fed the 5' RACE reads into MiXCR, producing one record per CDR3 protein. The repertoire holds roughly 800,000 distinct CDR3 sequences, with more than 45% as singletons. This receptor was taken from a man aged 25-40 years in good health. The sample consisted of blood. The V and J genes are TRBV28 and TRBJ2-1; 8 bases map to TRBD1. The CDR3 spells CASSSPTGAHYNEQFF. The CDR3 nucleotides read TGTGCTAGCAGTTCACCGACAGGGGCCCACTACAATGAGCAGTTCTTC. Full variable domain (remainder filled in from reference TRBV28 and TRBJ2-1): DVKVTQSSRYLVKRTGEKVFLECVQDMDHENMFWYRQDPGLGLRLIYFSYDVKMKEKGDIPEGYSVSREKKERFSLILESASTNQTSMYLCASSSPTGAHYNEQFFGPGTRLTVL.